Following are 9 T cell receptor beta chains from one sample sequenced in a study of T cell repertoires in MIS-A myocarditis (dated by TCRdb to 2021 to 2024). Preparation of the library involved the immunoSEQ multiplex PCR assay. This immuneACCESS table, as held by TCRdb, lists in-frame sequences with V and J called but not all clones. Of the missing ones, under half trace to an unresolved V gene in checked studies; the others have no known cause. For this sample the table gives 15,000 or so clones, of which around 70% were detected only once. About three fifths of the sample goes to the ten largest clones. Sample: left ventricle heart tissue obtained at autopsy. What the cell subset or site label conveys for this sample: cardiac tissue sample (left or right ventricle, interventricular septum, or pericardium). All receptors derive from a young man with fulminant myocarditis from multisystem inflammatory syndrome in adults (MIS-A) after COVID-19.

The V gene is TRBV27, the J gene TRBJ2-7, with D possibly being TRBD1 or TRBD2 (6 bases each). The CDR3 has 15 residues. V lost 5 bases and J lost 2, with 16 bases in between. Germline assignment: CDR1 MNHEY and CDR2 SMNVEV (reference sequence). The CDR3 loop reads CASSPYQGRPYEQYF. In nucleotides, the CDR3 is TGTGCCAGCAGTCCCTACCAGGGGAGGCCCTACGAGCAGTACTTC.

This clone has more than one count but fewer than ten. The CDR3 loop reads CASSFYTGYTF. CDR3 DNA: TGTGCCAGCAGCTTTTACACTGGCTACACCTTC. The V call is TRBV5-6, the J call TRBJ1-2; D not certain. The germline gives CDR1 SGHDT, CDR2 YYEEEE. This CDR3 spans 11 amino acids. Trimming stripped 2 bases from V and 7 bases from J, with 6 bases between. Drawing the rest from reference TRBV5-6 and TRBJ1-2, the complete variable domain is DAGVTQSPTHLIKTRGQQVTLRCSPKSGHDTVSWYQQALGQGPQFIFQYYEEEERQRGNFPDRFSGHQFPNYSSELNVNALLLGDSALYLCASSFYTGYTFGSGTRLTVV.

The CDR3 loop is CASSTQIQETQYF. CDR3 sequence (DNA): TGTGCCAGTAGTACTCAGATACAAGAGACCCAGTACTTC. V and J are TRBV19 and TRBJ2-5; D not certain. Germline-derived CDR1 and CDR2 are LNHDA and SQIVND (reference sequence). Trimming pared 4 bases from V and 2 bases from J, leaving 8 bases between. The CDR3 loop spans 13 amino acids. Full variable domain (missing parts from reference TRBV19 and TRBJ2-5): DGGITQSPKYLFRKEGQNVTLSCEQNLNHDAMYWYRQDPGQGLRLIYYSQIVNDFQKGDIAEGYSVSREKKESFPLTVTSAQKNPTAFYLCASSTQIQETQYFGPGTRLLVL.

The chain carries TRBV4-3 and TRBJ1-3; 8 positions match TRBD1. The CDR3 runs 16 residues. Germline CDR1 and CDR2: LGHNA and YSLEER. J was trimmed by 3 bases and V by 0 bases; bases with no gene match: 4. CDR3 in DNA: TGCGCCAGCAGCCAAGACAGGGGGCTATATGGAAACACCATATATTTT. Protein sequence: CASSQDRGLYGNTIYF.

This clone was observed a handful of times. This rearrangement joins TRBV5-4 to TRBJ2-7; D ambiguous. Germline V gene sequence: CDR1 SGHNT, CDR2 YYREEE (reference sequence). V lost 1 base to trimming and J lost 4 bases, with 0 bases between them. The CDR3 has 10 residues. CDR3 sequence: CASSLYEQYF. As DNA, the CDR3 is TGTGCCAGCAGCTTGTACGAGCAGTACTTC.

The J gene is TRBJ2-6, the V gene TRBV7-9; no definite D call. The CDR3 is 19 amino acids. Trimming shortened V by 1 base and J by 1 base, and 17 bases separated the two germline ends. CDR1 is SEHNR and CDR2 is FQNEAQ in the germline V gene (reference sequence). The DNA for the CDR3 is TGTGCCAGCAGCTTAGTTGTATCAGTAGGATTTTCTGGGGCCAACGTCCTGACTTTC. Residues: CASSLVVSVGFSGANVLTF.

This CDR3 reads CASNRDGNSPLHF. CDR3 nucleotides: TGTGCCAGCAACCGGGACGGTAATTCACCCCTCCACTTT. The chain joins TRBV28 to TRBJ1-6; the D gene is possibly TRBD1 (5 bases). The ends were cut back, 7 bases at V and 6 bases at J, with 10 bases in the middle. The CDR3 covers 13 residues. Germline loops: CDR1 MDHEN, CDR2 SYDVKM.

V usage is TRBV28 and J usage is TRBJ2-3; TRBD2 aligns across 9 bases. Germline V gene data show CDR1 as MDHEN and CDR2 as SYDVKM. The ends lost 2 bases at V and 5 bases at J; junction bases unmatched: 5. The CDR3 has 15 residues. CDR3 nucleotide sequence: TGTGCCAGCAGTTTAGCGGGGGGGGAAAGAGATACGCAGTATTTT. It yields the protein CASSLAGGERDTQYF.

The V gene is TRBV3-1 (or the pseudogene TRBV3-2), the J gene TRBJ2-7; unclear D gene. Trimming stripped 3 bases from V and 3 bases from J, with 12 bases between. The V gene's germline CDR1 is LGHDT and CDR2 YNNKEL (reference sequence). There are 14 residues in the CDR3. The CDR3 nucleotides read TGTGCCAGCAGCCATAACCAGAGACTCTACGAGCAGTACTTC. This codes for CASSHNQRLYEQYF.